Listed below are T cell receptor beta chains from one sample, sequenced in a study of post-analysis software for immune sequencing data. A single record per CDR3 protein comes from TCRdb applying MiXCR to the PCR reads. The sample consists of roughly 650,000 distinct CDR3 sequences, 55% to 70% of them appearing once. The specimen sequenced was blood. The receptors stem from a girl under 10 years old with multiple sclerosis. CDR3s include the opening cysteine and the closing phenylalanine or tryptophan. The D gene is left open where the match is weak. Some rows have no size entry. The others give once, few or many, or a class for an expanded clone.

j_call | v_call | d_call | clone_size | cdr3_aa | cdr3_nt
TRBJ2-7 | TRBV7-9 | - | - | CASSLVDTSYEQYF | TGTGCCAGCAGCTTAGTGGACACCTCCTACGAGCAGTACTTC
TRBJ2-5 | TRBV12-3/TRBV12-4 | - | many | CASSSRPQTQYF | TGTGCCAGCAGTTCCCGTCCCCAGACCCAGTACTTC
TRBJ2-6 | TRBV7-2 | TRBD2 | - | CASSFKIAGSGANVLTF | TGTGCCAGCAGCTTTAAAATAGCGGGAAGTGGGGCCAACGTCCTGACTTTC
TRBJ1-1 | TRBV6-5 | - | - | CASSTPRLPEAFF | TGTGCCAGCAGTACCCCCAGGCTCCCTGAAGCTTTCTTT
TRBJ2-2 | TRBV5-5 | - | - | CASSLFAGPNTGELFF | TGTGCCAGCAGCTTGTTCGCAGGCCCGAACACCGGGGAGCTGTTTTTT
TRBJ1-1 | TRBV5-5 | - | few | CASSPEVNTEAFF | TGTGCCAGCAGCCCCGAGGTGAACACTGAAGCTTTCTTT
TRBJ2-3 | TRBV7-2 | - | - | CASRLSPDTQYF | TGTGCCAGCAGGCTATCCCCAGATACGCAGTATTTT
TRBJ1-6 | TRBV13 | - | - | CASSRSGGLSPLHF | TGTGCCAGCAGCCGGAGCGGGGGCTTATCACCCCTCCACTTT
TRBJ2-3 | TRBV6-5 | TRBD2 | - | CASSYSGRLAAPADTQYF | TGTGCCAGCAGTTACTCGGGCCGACTAGCGGCGCCCGCAGATACGCAGTATTTT
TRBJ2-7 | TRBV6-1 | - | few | CASIDRDRSYEQYF | TGTGCCAGCATTGATCGGGACCGATCCTACGAGCAGTACTTC
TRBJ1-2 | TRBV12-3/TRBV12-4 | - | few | CAILGHYGYTF | TGTGCCATCTTGGGGCACTATGGCTACACCTTC
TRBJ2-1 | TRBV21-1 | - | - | CASSSILERGATHRSDEQFF | TGTGCCAGCAGCTCAATACTAGAGCGGGGGGCTACTCACCGTAGCGATGAGCAGTTCTTC